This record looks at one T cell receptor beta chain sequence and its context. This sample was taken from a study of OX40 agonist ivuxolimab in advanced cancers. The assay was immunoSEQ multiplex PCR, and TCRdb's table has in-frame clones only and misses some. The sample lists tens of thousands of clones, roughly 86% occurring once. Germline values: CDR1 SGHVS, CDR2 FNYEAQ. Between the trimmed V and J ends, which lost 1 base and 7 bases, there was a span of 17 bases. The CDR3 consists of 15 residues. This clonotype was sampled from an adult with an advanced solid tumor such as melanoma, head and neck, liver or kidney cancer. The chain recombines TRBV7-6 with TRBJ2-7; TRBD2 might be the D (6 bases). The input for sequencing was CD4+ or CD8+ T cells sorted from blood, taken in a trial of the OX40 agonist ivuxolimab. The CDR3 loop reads CASSLGGGGAGEQYF. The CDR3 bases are TGTGCCAGCAGCTTAGGCGGTGGAGGGGCAGGGGAGCAGTACTTC.